One sample yielded the 19 T cell receptor beta chains listed below, sequenced in a study of post-analysis software for immune sequencing data. Study results and limitations: Patients carried four or five TRBV segments more frequently than controls did, and TRBV5-6, TRBV5-1 and TRBV20-1 were among them.

These receptors are not linked to any known antigen. Unique molecular identifiers tagged the TCR beta cDNA libraries. TCRdb reprocessed the PCR reads via MiXCR and lists one record per CDR3 protein. The sample records about 400,000 distinct CDR3 sequences, less than 40% being singletons. The sample was blood. The source of these receptors is a girl aged 5 to 17 with multiple sclerosis.

This clonotype was seen only once. V gene TRBV18 combines with J gene TRBJ1-2, with 10 bases fitting TRBD1. V was pared by 5 bases and J by 4 bases, with 7 bases of the junction left unmatched. CDR1 is KGHSH, CDR2 LQKENI, per germline. The CDR3 totals 15 residues. The CDR3 DNA follows: TGTGCCAGCTCATCGGGACAGGGGCTGCCCTATGGCTACACCTTC. As protein: CASSSGQGLPYGYTF.

The chain recombines TRBV4-1 with TRBJ2-2; 8 bases are shared with TRBD2. Trimming removed 4 bases from V and 1 base from J; junction bases left unmatched: 8. The CDR3 has 17 amino acids. Looked up from germline, CDR1 is MGHRA and CDR2 is YSYEKL. The CDR3 sequence is CASSLPGAGVNTGELFF. In DNA, the CDR3 is TGCGCCAGCAGCCTCCCTGGAGCGGGGGTGAACACCGGGGAGCTGTTTTTT.

This clonotype has a handful of counts. The chain uses TRBV29-1 and TRBJ2-3, with TRBD1 matching 9 bases. CDR1 and CDR2 from the germline V gene are SQVTM and ANQGSEA. This CDR3 has 14 amino acids. The CDR3 nucleotides read TGCAACGGCCGGGACAGGGCGGGGTGGGATACGCAGTATTTT. It encodes CNGRDRAGWDTQYF.

This clonotype was observed a handful of times. This chain connects TRBV4-2 to TRBJ2-1; 12 nucleotides align to TRBD2. The germline CDR1 and CDR2 sequences are LGHNA and YNFKEQ. The trim removed 0 bases at V and 4 bases at J, leaving 7 bases unmatched. The CDR3 extends over 18 amino acids. The DNA of the CDR3 is TGTGCCAGCAGCCAAGATCTTCTAGCGGGGGGGCGTTACAATGAGCAGTTCTTC. This translates into CASSQDLLAGGRYNEQFF.

This clonotype has ten or more counts. CDR3 nucleotide sequence: TGCAGCGTTGAAGATACAGGGTCCTACGAGCAGTACTTC. Translated, it gives CSVEDTGSYEQYF. J is TRBJ2-7 and V is TRBV29-1, with D maybe TRBD1 (6 bases). V was pared by 0 bases and J by 1 base, with 7 bases between. Germline-derived CDR1 and CDR2 are SQVTM and ANQGSEA. This CDR3 contains 13 residues.

This clonotype appeared a few times. The rearrangement uses TRBV20-1 and TRBJ2-7; D is possibly TRBD1 or TRBD2 (5 bases each). The CDR3 consists of 13 residues. Trimming left V 6 bases short and J 10 bases short, with 22 bases between. Germline values: CDR1 DFQATT, CDR2 SNEGSKA (reference sequence). The CDR3 loop reads CSALEEVVGDQYF. The DNA for the CDR3 is TGCAGTGCCCTAGAGGAAGTTGTGGGGGACCAGTACTTC.

This chain uses TRBV4-1 with TRBJ1-4; TRBD1 aligns across 12 bases. This CDR3 has 19 residues. V shed 3 bases, J shed 7 bases, and the junction held 15 bases outside the gene matches. CDR1 is MGHRA, CDR2 YSYEKL, per germline. CDR3 in DNA: TGCGCCAGCAGCCAGGCTATATCGGGGACAGGGGGCCAAAGTGAAAAACTGTTTTTT. Translating gives CASSQAISGTGGQSEKLFF.

This clonotype was counted a few times. V usage is TRBV7-9 and J usage is TRBJ2-3, with D perhaps TRBD1 (5 bases). The length of the CDR3 is 14 residues. Germline V gene data show CDR1 as SEHNR and CDR2 as FQNEAQ (reference sequence). Trimming took 5 bases from V and 2 from J, leaving 11 bases between them. CDR3 sequence reads: CASSPRQYTDTQYF. Written as DNA, the CDR3 is TGTGCCAGCAGCCCTCGACAGTACACAGATACGCAGTATTTT.

This clonotype showed up just a few times. V and J are TRBV7-9 and TRBJ2-1; D tentatively reads TRBD1 or TRBD2 (5 bases each). Germline lookup yields CDR1 SEHNR and CDR2 FQNEAQ (reference sequence). The CDR3 runs 14 residues. The ends were cut back, 5 bases at V and 2 bases at J, with 10 bases in the middle. The CDR3: CASSHRDPYNEQFF. In DNA form, the CDR3 reads TGTGCCAGCAGCCACCGGGACCCCTACAATGAGCAGTTCTTC. The whole variable domain, filled in from reference TRBV7-9 and TRBJ2-1, reads DTGVSQNPRHKITKRGQNVTFRCDPISEHNRLYWYRQTLGQGPEFLTYFQNEAQLEKSRLLSDRFSAERPKGSFSTLEIQRTEQGDSAMYLCASSHRDPYNEQFFGPGTRLTVL.

This clonotype was counted ten times or more. J is TRBJ2-7 and V is TRBV5-1, with 8 bases fitting TRBD1. V lost 4 bases to trimming and J lost 2 bases; unmatched junction nucleotides: 2. The CDR3 is 13 residues long. Germline CDR1 reads SGHRS; CDR2 reads YFSETQ. The CDR3 DNA sequence: TGCGCCAGCAGCACGGACAGGGCCTACGAGCAGTACTTC. Its translation is CASSTDRAYEQYF.

This clonotype has only a few counts. CDR3 sequence: CASSRKVAGGTDTQYF. The CDR3 coding sequence is TGTGCCAGCAGCCGCAAGGTAGCGGGGGGCACAGATACGCAGTATTTT. The V gene is TRBV7-2, the J gene TRBJ2-3; 9 nucleotides line up with TRBD2. Germline trimming cut 5 bases from V and 1 base from J; bases unmatched to any gene: 7. The germline V gene has CDR1 SGHTA and CDR2 FQGNSA. The CDR3 is 16 amino acids.

The chain couples TRBV7-2 to TRBJ1-2; no definite D call. V dropped 5 bases and J dropped 4 bases, with 17 bases sitting between them. Germline-derived CDR1 and CDR2 are SGHTA and FQGNSA. This CDR3 contains 15 residues. In DNA form, the CDR3 reads TGTGCCAGCAGCCCTTCCAGGACGGAACGCTATGGCTACACCTTC. Protein: CASSPSRTERYGYTF.

This clonotype was found once. The chain links TRBV12-3 or TRBV12-4 to TRBJ2-7; D is perhaps TRBD1 (6 bases). V gave up 5 bases and J gave up 12 bases, with 20 bases separating them. This CDR3 has 13 amino acids. The CDR3 DNA follows: TGTGCCAGCAGTCCCCCCACAGGGATGAAGCTGTACTTC. Translation gives CASSPPTGMKLYF.

The gene calls are TRBV5-1 and TRBJ2-1, with 11 bases aligning to TRBD2. Germline V CDR1 and CDR2: SGHRS, YFSETQ. The trim removed 0 bases at V and 7 bases at J, leaving 6 bases unmatched. This CDR3 has 16 amino acids. DNA for the CDR3: TGCGCCAGCAGCTTGGCACTAGCGGGGGTGGCGAATGAGCAGTTCTTC. It is translated as CASSLALAGVANEQFF.

This clonotype was observed a handful of times. The gene calls are TRBV2 and TRBJ1-5; possibly TRBD1 for D (6 bases). Looked up from germline, CDR1 is SNHLY and CDR2 is FYNNEI. V lost 6 bases, J lost 6 bases, and 18 bases lay in between. The CDR3 totals 15 residues. The CDR3 sequence: CASRDDGGATQPQHF. The CDR3 DNA is TGTGCCAGCAGGGACGACGGGGGGGCAACTCAGCCCCAGCATTTT.

V usage is TRBV28 and J usage is TRBJ2-7; D call uncertain. Trimming shortened V by 7 bases and J by 3 bases, and 10 bases separated the two germline ends. The CDR3 covers 12 residues. CDR1 and CDR2 from the germline V gene are MDHEN and SYDVKM. CDR3 in DNA: TGTGCCAGCACCCATAAAGGCTACGAGCAGTACTTC. It translates to CASTHKGYEQYF.

The chain is built from TRBV4-2 and TRBJ2-2; 9 positions agree with TRBD1. The CDR3 has 19 amino acids. Losses at the gene ends were 2 bases for V and 1 base for J; bases not matched to a gene: 11. The germline V gene has CDR1 LGHNA and CDR2 YNFKEQ. CDR3 DNA sequence: TGTGCCAGCAGCCAAACCGGGACAGGGTTGGAGGGGAACACCGGGGAGCTGTTTTTT. As protein: CASSQTGTGLEGNTGELFF.

The V gene is TRBV10-2, the J gene TRBJ2-7; no clear D gene. The J call may be in error: the DNA end matches TRBJ2-5 better. The CDR3 totals 10 residues. Germline CDR1 reads WSHSY; CDR2 reads SAAADI. DNA for the CDR3: TGCGCCAGCGGAATGGAGACCCAGTACTTC. Translation: CASGMETQYF.

DNA for the CDR3: TGTGCCAGCAGCTTAGGACGGGACAGGGATGAAAAACTGTTTTTT. As protein: CASSLGRDRDEKLFF. The chain has TRBV7-9 and TRBJ1-4; the match to TRBD1 covers 9 bases. The junction had 3 bases not matched to a gene; V was cut back by 1 base and J by 6 bases. Germline CDR1 SEHNR, CDR2 FQNEAQ (reference sequence). This CDR3 region has 15 residues.